This is a list of T cell receptor beta chains from one sample in a study of cytomegalovirus exposure and HLA in healthy donors. Measured with immunoSEQ multiplex PCR; TCRdb has only the in-frame clones, and not every one. The sample yields around 98,000 clones, more than 60% seen once. Sequencing was performed on PBMCs. The receptors here all came from a man aged 45-65 years in good health and CMV-seronegative. CDR3s include the opening cysteine and the closing phenylalanine or tryptophan. A D gene is named only where the DNA matches it firmly. Expanded clones are given a class, and other clones once, few, many or no size at all.

v_gene,abundance,j_gene,d_gene,CDR3nt,CDR3aa
TRBV28,few,TRBJ2-1,TRBD1,TGTGCCAGCAGCTTTACAGGGGGTTCCTACAATGAGCAGTTCTTC,CASSFTGGSYNEQFF
TRBV7-9,-,TRBJ2-2,TRBD1,TGTGCCAGCAGTCAAGACAGGGACCCCACCGGGGAGCTGTTTTTT,CASSQDRDPTGELFF
TRBV29-1,once,TRBJ1-1,-,TGCAGCGTTGATTCACCAGAGAACACTGAAGCTTTCTTT,CSVDSPENTEAFF
TRBV19,-,TRBJ1-2,-,TGTGCCAGTAGTATGGGACTTTTAAGCACCTTC,CASSMGLLSTF
TRBV5-6,-,TRBJ2-2,TRBD2,TGTGCCAGCAGCTTGTTTCTACTAGCGATGGACACCGGGGAGCTGTTTTTT,CASSLFLLAMDTGELFF
TRBV28,-,TRBJ1-2,TRBD1,TGTGCCAGCAGTCCTGGACAGGATTGGGGCTACACCTTC,CASSPGQDWGYTF
TRBV5-4,few,TRBJ2-7,-,TGTGCCAGCAGCCTGGGCGGGGTAGATTACGAGCAGTACTTC,CASSLGGVDYEQYF
TRBV7-2,-,TRBJ2-2,-,TGTGCCAGCAGCCCCAGGGGTGGAGGGGGCAGAGTCGGGGAGCTGTTTTTT,CASSPRGGGGRVGELFF
TRBV2,once,TRBJ1-5,-,TGTGCCAGCAGGGAGTCGGCGGGTCAGCCCCAGCATTTT,CASRESAGQPQHF
TRBV10-2,-,TRBJ2-7,-,TGCGCCAGCACGCTAGCGACTGCCTACGAGCAGTACTTC,CASTLATAYEQYF
TRBV4-3,few,TRBJ2-2,-,TGCGCCAGCAGCCAAGCTCGGCTAGGGAACACCGGGGAGCTGTTTTTT,CASSQARLGNTGELFF
TRBV7-9,-,TRBJ2-7,TRBD1,TGTGCCAGCAGAACCGGGACAGGGAGCTCCTACGAGCAGCACTTC,CASRTGTGSSYEQHF
TRBV6-5,-,TRBJ2-7,-,TGTGCCAGCAGTTACGTTTCGGCAGGGGAGGGCGAGCAGTACTTC,CASSYVSAGEGEQYF
TRBV10-3,-,TRBJ2-7,TRBD1,TGTGCCATCAATAAAGACAGGGGCCTCTACGAGCAGTACTTC,CAINKDRGLYEQYF
TRBV7-9,-,TRBJ2-5,TRBD1,TGTGCCAGCAGCCCCGGACAGGGGGGCCTCCAAGAGACCCAGTACTTC,CASSPGQGGLQETQYF
TRBV29-1,-,TRBJ2-7,-,TGCAGCGTTGGAGGACAGAGGGGGTCCTACGAGCAGTACTTC,CSVGGQRGSYEQYF
TRBV28,once,TRBJ2-5,-,TGTGCCAGCAGTTTACGAGGGACTCAAGAGACCCAGTACTTC,CASSLRGTQETQYF
TRBV7-9,-,TRBJ1-2,TRBD1,TGTTCCAGCAGCTTAGGGGACAGAGACTACACCTTC,CSSSLGDRDYTF
TRBV19,-,TRBJ1-2,-,TGTGCCAGCATCCGGGGAGGCTATGGCTACACCTTC,CASIRGGYGYTF
TRBV4-3,-,TRBJ2-5,TRBD1,TGCGCCAGCAGCCAAGAAAGGCTCGGGACAGCTGAGACCCAGTACTTC,CASSQERLGTAETQYF
TRBV19,-,TRBJ2-7,TRBD2,TGTGCCAGTCTTAGGAGCGGGAGGAACTACGAGCAGTACTTC,CASLRSGRNYEQYF
TRBV18,few,TRBJ1-2,TRBD1,TGTGCCAGCTCACCACCCGGCAGGGGGGATGGCTACACCTTC,CASSPPGRGDGYTF
TRBV7-2,-,TRBJ2-3,-,TGTGCCAGCAGCTTAGGGGGAAACACGGGGAATACGCAGTATTTT,CASSLGGNTGNTQYF
TRBV15,-,TRBJ2-3,TRBD2,TGTGCCACCAGCAGAGAAACCCTAGCGGGAGGCGGAGATACGCAGTATTTT,CATSRETLAGGGDTQYF
TRBV6-5,-,TRBJ2-7,-,TGTGCCAGCAGTTGGGGCAAGACGGACAGCCCCTACGAGCAGTACTTC,CASSWGKTDSPYEQYF
TRBV29-1,once,TRBJ1-2,TRBD1,TGCAGCGTCCTTGGGGCCGGGACAGGGGGCGGAAGGAAAGACTACACCTTC,CSVLGAGTGGGRKDYTF
TRBV28,-,TRBJ2-7,-,TGTGCCAGCAGTTCGCCCGGGACAACCTCCTACGAGCAGTACTTC,CASSSPGTTSYEQYF
TRBV5-1,-,TRBJ1-4,-,TGCGCCAGCAGCACGGGTATGGTGAATGAAAAACTGTTTTTT,CASSTGMVNEKLFF
TRBV7-9,-,TRBJ1-1,-,TGTGCCAGCCGTACGGCGGGGGGTCACACTGAAGCTTTCTTT,CASRTAGGHTEAFF
TRBV19,-,TRBJ2-2,TRBD2,TGTGCCAGTAGTATACCTAGCGGGGCGAACACCGGGGAGCTGTTTTTT,CASSIPSGANTGELFF